Listed below are T cell receptor beta chains from one sample, sequenced in a study of blood T cell repertoires in COVID-19. Profiled with immunoSEQ multiplex PCR; TCRdb holds only in-frame clones, not every one. Of around 72,000 clones in the sample, around four fifths were seen once. Source material: peripheral blood. These receptors were collected from an older woman with acute or convalescent COVID-19. Each CDR3 is given with its conserved first and last residue. Fields, in order: V gene, J gene, CDR3 protein.

V: TRBV27
J: TRBJ1-2
CDR3: CASSPRQGGYGYTF

V: TRBV30
J: -
CDR3: CAWSDSVLAGGHPNTGELFF

V: TRBV15
J: TRBJ1-1
CDR3: CATSRDRVRLEAFF

V: TRBV5-4
J: TRBJ2-7
CDR3: CASSLSGTGVYEQYF

V: TRBV25-1
J: TRBJ1-2
CDR3: CASSHSGGEVGYTF

V: TRBV2
J: TRBJ1-2
CDR3: CASSENTNYGYTF

V: TRBV4-1
J: TRBJ1-3
CDR3: CASSQGRGRSGNTIYF

V: TRBV5-5
J: TRBJ2-3
CDR3: CASSLERLAGVLDTQYF

V: TRBV13
J: TRBJ2-1
CDR3: CAISNEQFF

V: TRBV19
J: TRBJ1-3
CDR3: CASSQGGTFSGNTIYF

V: TRBV9
J: TRBJ2-3
CDR3: CASSADPGHNTDTQYF

V: TRBV2
J: TRBJ1-2
CDR3: CASRPGFNYGYTF

V: TRBV5-4
J: TRBJ2-1
CDR3: CASSAGGYNEQFF

V: TRBV7-2
J: TRBJ1-2
CDR3: CASRPRTGGYGYTF

V: TRBV5-4
J: TRBJ2-7
CDR3: CASSTEREPSYEQYF

V: TRBV7-8
J: TRBJ1-5
CDR3: CASSTRTGGDNQPQHF

V: TRBV24-1
J: TRBJ2-2
CDR3: CATGRNSNTGELFF

V: TRBV16
J: TRBJ1-5
CDR3: CASSHVDRRGNQPQHF

V: TRBV5-1
J: TRBJ1-3
CDR3: CASSSNTGGSGNTIYF

V: TRBV9
J: TRBJ1-2
CDR3: CASSVVGQGFSGYTF

V: TRBV18
J: TRBJ2-2
CDR3: CASSPPSLALTGELFF

V: TRBV29-1
J: TRBJ1-2
CDR3: CSAVGQFYYGYTF

V: TRBV28
J: TRBJ1-5
CDR3: CASSLSRLDRKNQPQHF